This T cell receptor (beta chain) was identified during a study of vaccination and CD4 T cells after COVID-19. Study summary: Diagnosis preceded the drawing of post-COVID samples by a median around 100 days (range 35 to 161). Investigators stimulated cells with overlapping spike peptides drawn from SARS-CoV-2, HCoV-NL63, HCoV-OC43 and HCoV-229E.

The study's findings and limits: Rising from approximately 21 to 38, the median of SARS-CoV-2-reactive clonotypes did not change significantly.

The sample's treatment: approximately 11-day PBMC culture with coronavirus spike peptide pools or control peptides (ViraFEST assay). Half the growth medium was swapped for new IL-2 medium on days 3 and 7. On this clonotype itself: No antigen is known for it.

V was shortened by 1 base and J by 4 bases, with 14 bases between the two germline ends. The V gene's germline CDR1 is SGHTA and CDR2 FQGNSA. CDR3 size: 15 residues. The Oncomine TCR Beta short-read assay sequenced DNA from cultured CD4+ T cells. Each CDR3 protein is one row after TCRdb ran MiXCR on the PCR reads. The data contain approximately 17,000 distinct CDR3 sequences, roughly 31% of them singletons. Input material: cultured CD4+ T cells from blood. The chain employs TRBV7-2 and TRBJ2-7, with D perhaps TRBD1 or TRBD2 (5 bases each). This receptor was identified in a human donor with COVID-19. CDR3 region: CASSLGSGTEYEQYF. CDR3 DNA: TGTGCCAGCAGCTTAGGATCCGGGACGGAATACGAGCAGTACTTC.